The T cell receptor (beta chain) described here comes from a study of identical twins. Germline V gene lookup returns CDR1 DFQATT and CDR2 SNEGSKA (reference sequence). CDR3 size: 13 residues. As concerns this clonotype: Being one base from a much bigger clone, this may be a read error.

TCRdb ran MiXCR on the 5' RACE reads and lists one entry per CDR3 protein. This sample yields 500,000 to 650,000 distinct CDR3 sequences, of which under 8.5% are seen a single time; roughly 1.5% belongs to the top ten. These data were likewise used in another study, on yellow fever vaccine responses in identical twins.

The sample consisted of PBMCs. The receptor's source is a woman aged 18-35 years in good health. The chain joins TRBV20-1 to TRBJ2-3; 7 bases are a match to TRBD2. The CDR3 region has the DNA TGCAGTGCTGCTAGCGGAGACACAGATACGCAGAATTTT. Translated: CSAASGDTDTQNF.